This TCR beta chain stems from a study of identical twins. A single record per CDR3 protein comes from TCRdb applying MiXCR to the 5' RACE reads. The repertoire holds about 240,000 distinct CDR3 sequences, with 8% to 11% as singletons. Unmatched junction bases numbered 14, after V lost 3 bases and J lost 2 bases. Germline loops: CDR1 SGDLS, CDR2 YYNGEE. This CDR3 contains 18 residues. This clonotype was counted a few times. The origin of this receptor is a man aged 50 or older in good health. This chain uses TRBV9 with TRBJ2-3; 8 nucleotides agree with TRBD1. What was sequenced was memory T cells sorted from blood. The DNA for the CDR3 is TGTGCCAGCAGCGCCAACCCGGACAGGGCGATGTCCACAGATACGCAGTATTTT. It encodes CASSANPDRAMSTDTQYF. The full variable domain, with the rest looked up from reference TRBV9 and TRBJ2-3, is DSGVTQTPKHLITATGQRVTLRCSPRSGDLSVYWYQQSLDQGLQFLIQYYNGEERAKGNILERFSAQQFPDLHSELNLSSLELGDSALYFCASSANPDRAMSTDTQYFGPGTRLTVL.